These 28 T cell receptor beta chains were all obtained from the same sample, sequenced in a study of sequential checkpoint blockade in melanoma. Clones were sequenced by immunoSEQ multiplex PCR, and TCRdb holds only the in-frame ones, with some missing. The table lists approximately 12,000 clones, 27% of them singletons, with approximately 16% in the top ten. Treatment noted: randomized to nivolumab then ipilimumab (arm A) or the reverse (arm B). Sequencing used tumor tissue (inferred from file names), obtained from a patient given nivolumab and ipilimumab in sequence. The receptors derive from a human donor with melanoma.

This clone has just a few counts. The rearrangement uses TRBV6-8 and TRBJ2-7, with 7 bases matching TRBD1. CDR1 and CDR2 from the germline V gene are MNHGY and SAAAGT. The V and J ends lost 4 bases and 5 bases, in that order; junction bases with no gene match: 11. The CDR3 is 15 residues long. Here the CDR3 reads CASSSPVRGHHEQYF. DNA of the CDR3: TGTGCCAGCAGTTCCCCCGTGAGGGGGCACCACGAGCAGTACTTC.

The chain uses TRBV5-1 and TRBJ2-1; D not certain. Trimming stripped 0 bases from V and 8 bases from J, with 12 bases between. Germline V gene lookup returns CDR1 SGHRS and CDR2 YFSETQ. The CDR3 totals 14 residues. CDR3 sequence: CASSLDPWSDEQFF. CDR3 coding DNA: TGCGCCAGCAGCTTGGACCCATGGAGCGATGAGCAGTTCTTC.

This sequence joins TRBV5-1 and TRBJ1-1; possibly TRBD1 for D (6 bases). The CDR3 length is 16 residues. Per germline, CDR1 SGHRS and CDR2 YFSETQ. The V end lost 3 bases, the J end lost 6 bases, and 21 bases lay between the germline ends. The CDR3 bases are TGCGCCAGCAGCTACACCGGGGGCCAGGGTCTGTCTGAAGCTTTCTTT. Translated: CASSYTGGQGLSEAFF. The whole variable domain, filled in from reference TRBV5-1 and TRBJ1-1, reads KAGVTQTPRYLIKTRGQQVTLSCSPISGHRSVSWYQQTPGQGLQFLFEYFSETQRNKGNFPGRFSGRQFSNSRSEMNVSTLELGDSALYLCASSYTGGQGLSEAFFGQGTRLTVV.

This clone was detected many times. The chain is built from TRBV11-3 and TRBJ1-2, with 12 bases lining up with TRBD1. CDR1 and CDR2 from the germline V gene are SGHNT and YENEEA. CDR3 size: 14 residues. With 5 bases clipped from V and 5 bases from J, the junction kept 3 bases outside the gene matches. This chain's CDR3 is CASSPGQGAYGYTF. CDR3 sequence (DNA): TGTGCCAGCAGCCCGGGACAGGGGGCATATGGCTACACCTTC.

This clone appeared a few times. V is TRBV11-3 and J is TRBJ2-7; D tentatively fits TRBD1 or TRBD2 (5 bases each). The ends were cut back, 6 bases at V and 5 bases at J, with 17 bases in the middle. The CDR3 has 14 residues. Germline-derived CDR1 and CDR2 are SGHNT and YENEEA. The CDR3 region has the DNA TGTGCCAGCAGTCCGTTTAGCCGGGGCCACGAGCAGTACTTC. Encoded protein: CASSPFSRGHEQYF.

In its sample, this clone is medium-sized (0.01 to 0.1%). This chain connects TRBV6-8 to TRBJ2-7; D not resolved. Germline V gene lookup returns CDR1 MNHGY and CDR2 SAAAGT. This CDR3 contains 14 residues. V was trimmed by 6 bases and J by 3 bases, leaving 15 bases between them. Here the CDR3 reads CASRRPGLSYEQYF. CDR3 DNA: TGTGCCAGCAGACGACCGGGTTTGAGCTACGAGCAGTACTTC.

V usage is TRBV5-1 and J usage is TRBJ2-7; 8 bases are a match to TRBD1. The junction had 8 bases not matched to a gene; V was cut back by 3 bases and J by 6 bases. Germline CDR1 is SGHRS and CDR2 is YFSETQ. The CDR3 has 14 residues. The CDR3 nucleotides are TGCGCCAGCAGCTCGCAGGGGGCGATGAGCGAGCAGTACTTC. Translating it yields CASSSQGAMSEQYF.

V usage is TRBV29-1 and J usage is TRBJ2-2; D unresolved. Germline CDR1 and CDR2: SQVTM and ANQGSEA. CDR3 size: 14 residues. Trimming shortened V by 4 bases and J by 2 bases, and 11 bases separated the two germline ends. The CDR3 nucleotides read TGCAGCGTTGTAGGTCCGCTTAACACCGGGGAGCTGTTTTTT. Amino acids: CSVVGPLNTGELFF.

In its sample, this clone was seen a few times. The rearrangement links TRBV12-5 to TRBJ2-1; 8 nucleotides match TRBD2. The germline V gene has CDR1 LGHNT and CDR2 FRNRAP. There are 15 residues in the CDR3. The CDR3 is CASTPLAGSYNEQFF. The CDR3, as DNA: TGTGCCAGCACTCCTCTAGCGGGCTCCTACAATGAGCAGTTCTTC.

This clone was observed a few times. The chain uses TRBV28 and TRBJ2-1; 13 bases are a match to TRBD2. From germline, CDR1 is MDHEN and CDR2 SYDVKM. V gave up 6 bases and J gave up 0 bases; unmatched junction bases: 11. The CDR3 sequence is 19 residues long. The CDR3 region has the DNA TGTGCCAGCAGCGACCCGGGACTAGCGGGACGGAGCTCCTACAATGAGCAGTTCTTC. It specifies CASSDPGLAGRSSYNEQFF.

The rearrangement uses TRBV18 and TRBJ1-5, with a weak D call TRBD1 (6 bases). Germline lookup yields CDR1 KGHSH and CDR2 LQKENI. V was shortened by 2 bases and J by 1 base, with 18 bases between the two germline ends. The CDR3 spans 18 residues. This CDR3 reads CASSPIGSRGTSNQPQHF. CDR3 bases: TGTGCCAGCTCACCAATAGGGTCGAGGGGGACGAGCAATCAGCCCCAGCATTTT.

There are a few counts of this clone. V usage is TRBV12-2 and J usage is TRBJ2-2; TRBD2, as called in the table, went unchecked against the DNA. TRBV12-2 is deemed a pseudogene. The CDR3 extends over 17 amino acids. As DNA, the CDR3 is TGTGCAAGTCGCTTGGTTGTCGGGAATCGAAGCACCGGGGAGCTGTTTTTT. This sequence encodes CASRLVVGNRSTGELFF.

This clone has more than one count but fewer than ten. CDR3 region: CASSLWTARTQYF. CDR3 bases: TGTGCCAGCAGTTTATGGACCGCTAGGACCCAGTACTTC. The chain links TRBV6-8 to TRBJ2-5, with D unclear. Trimming stripped 4 bases from V and 7 bases from J, with 13 bases between. The CDR3 contains 13 residues. The germline V gene encodes CDR1 MNHGY and CDR2 SAAAGT.

This sequence joins TRBV28 and TRBJ2-7; a possible D gene is TRBD1 (5 bases). Germline CDR1 is MDHEN and CDR2 is SYDVKM. This CDR3 region has 14 residues. V lost 9 bases and J 2 bases, leaving 17 bases between the germline ends. The CDR3 sequence is CASGGLDSAYEQYF. The DNA for the CDR3 is TGTGCCAGTGGTGGCCTCGACAGCGCCTACGAGCAGTACTTC.

CDR3 amino acids: CSMTGATGELFF. CDR3 DNA sequence: TGCAGTATGACAGGGGCCACCGGGGAGCTGTTTTTT. The chain recombines TRBV29-1 with TRBJ2-2; 8 bases are a match to TRBD1. Looked up from germline, CDR1 is SQVTM and CDR2 is ANQGSEA. The CDR3 is 12 amino acids.

This clone was seen more than once but under ten times. The chain joins TRBV11-3 to TRBJ2-1, with 7 bases aligning to TRBD1. V was pared by 3 bases and J by 0 bases, with 5 bases of the junction left unmatched. Germline values: CDR1 SGHNT, CDR2 YENEEA. There are 16 residues in the CDR3. This CDR3 reads CASSFRTGASYNEQFF. The CDR3 DNA reads as TGTGCCAGCAGCTTCCGCACAGGGGCCTCCTACAATGAGCAGTTCTTC.

This rearrangement joins TRBV11-3 to TRBJ1-5; D gene uncertain. Trimming shortened V by 5 bases and J by 0 bases, and 14 bases separated the two germline ends. Germline CDR1 and CDR2: SGHNT and YENEEA. The CDR3 length is 16 residues. The CDR3 DNA reads as TGTGCCAGCAGCCAAGGTCGGGTCAATAGCAATCAGCCCCAGCATTTT. Its protein product is CASSQGRVNSNQPQHF.

The genes are TRBV14 and TRBJ2-7; D ambiguous. This CDR3 region has 13 residues. Germline V gene lookup returns CDR1 SGHDN and CDR2 FVKESK. V was shortened by 4 bases and J by 5 bases, with 12 bases between the two germline ends. Here the CDR3 reads CASSRVPQDEQYF. The CDR3 nucleotides are TGTGCCAGCAGCCGGGTACCCCAAGACGAGCAGTACTTC.

This clone was seen more than once but under ten times. This chain links TRBV11-3 with TRBJ2-1; 7 nucleotides match TRBD1. The CDR3 totals 14 residues. V was pared by 5 bases and J by 4 bases, with 5 bases of the junction left unmatched. Germline assignment: CDR1 SGHNT and CDR2 YENEEA. Here the CDR3 reads CASSPDRVYNEQFF. The CDR3 DNA follows: TGTGCCAGCAGCCCCGACAGGGTATACAATGAGCAGTTCTTC.

Relative to its sample, this clone is medium-sized (0.01 to 0.1%). The chain has TRBV11-3 and TRBJ2-1; 8 bases agree with TRBD1. Per germline, CDR1 SGHNT and CDR2 YENEEA. V gave up 4 bases and J gave up 0 bases; unmatched junction bases: 11. This CDR3 region has 18 residues. The CDR3 protein is CASSSPDRGVSSYNEQFF. In DNA form, the CDR3 reads TGTGCCAGCAGCTCCCCCGACAGGGGCGTTAGCTCCTACAATGAGCAGTTCTTC. Based on the CDR3 plus reference TRBV11-3 and TRBJ2-1, the full variable domain is EAGVVQSPRYKIIEKKQPVAFWCNPISGHNTLYWYLQNLGQGPELLIRYENEEAVDDSQLPKDRFSAERLKGVDSTLKIQPAELGDSAVYLCASSSPDRGVSSYNEQFFGPGTRLTVL.

CDR3 in DNA: TGTGCCAGCAGTTCTGGACAGAGGAATCAGCCCCAGCATTTT. This translates into CASSSGQRNQPQHF. J is TRBJ1-5 and V is TRBV6-8; D possibly corresponds to TRBD1 (6 bases). The V and J ends lost 4 bases and 4 bases respectively, with 11 bases between them. In germline, CDR1 is MNHGY, CDR2 SAAAGT. The CDR3 length is 14 residues.

This clone was counted at least ten times. The V gene is TRBV11-3, the J gene TRBJ2-5, with 9 bases identical to TRBD2. Germline lookup yields CDR1 SGHNT and CDR2 YENEEA. This CDR3 contains 16 residues. V lost 5 bases to trimming and J lost 4 bases; unmatched junction nucleotides: 11. CDR3 in amino acids: CASSRGIAGDRETQYF. For the CDR3, the DNA is TGTGCCAGCAGCCGGGGGATAGCGGGGGATCGAGAGACCCAGTACTTC.

This chain connects TRBV6-8 to TRBJ2-3; either TRBD1 or TRBD2 may fit D (5 bases each). The V and J ends lost 2 bases and 1 base respectively, with 22 bases between them. The CDR3 runs to 19 residues. Germline lookup yields CDR1 MNHGY and CDR2 SAAAGT. Written as DNA, the CDR3 is TGTGCCAGCAGTTACAAGACTACGGGACGGATCTTCCGCACAGATACGCAGTATTTT. Translated, it gives CASSYKTTGRIFRTDTQYF.

This clone was recorded at least ten times. This rearrangement joins TRBV7-6 to TRBJ2-3; the match to TRBD2 covers 11 bases. The CDR3 contains 17 residues. J gave up 2 bases and V 5 bases, and 9 bases lay outside the gene matches. Germline CDR1 reads SGHVS; CDR2 reads FNYEAQ. This chain's CDR3 is CASSLRGLAVDTDTQYF. The CDR3 DNA sequence: TGTGCCAGCAGCCTCCGGGGACTAGCGGTCGACACAGATACGCAGTATTTT.

This clone was observed a handful of times. The V and J genes are TRBV6-8 and TRBJ2-1; 15 bases match TRBD2. CDR3 size: 15 residues. CDR1 and CDR2 (germline): MNHGY, SAAAGT. The V gene end was trimmed by 5 bases and the J gene end by 8 bases; junction bases not matched to a gene: 4. The CDR3 loop reads CASSRGLAGGHEQFF. The CDR3 nucleotides are TGTGCCAGCAGTCGAGGACTAGCGGGAGGGCATGAGCAGTTCTTC.

This clone has a handful of counts. The chain employs TRBV28 and TRBJ1-2, with a weak D call TRBD1 (6 bases). The V gene's germline CDR1 is MDHEN and CDR2 SYDVKM. V lost 4 bases and J 6 bases, leaving 18 bases between the germline ends. This CDR3 spans 15 amino acids. The CDR3 spells CASSSPAGAQDGYTF. CDR3 in DNA: TGTGCCAGCAGTTCCCCTGCGGGGGCGCAGGATGGCTACACCTTC.

This clone occurred a few times. This rearrangement joins TRBV6-8 to TRBJ1-5, with 7 positions matching TRBD1. Germline CDR1 reads MNHGY; CDR2 reads SAAAGT. This CDR3 comprises 16 residues. V lost 1 base and J lost 4; bases outside the gene matches: 7. The CDR3 sequence is CASSYLDREGNQPQHF. The CDR3 DNA reads TGTGCCAGCAGTTACTTAGACAGGGAGGGGAATCAGCCCCAGCATTTT.

This clone occurred a few times. The germline gene is not matched at one end of the junction; a read error may be the cause. The gene calls are TRBV7-6 and TRBJ2-5; 8 bases are shared with TRBD2. Germline-derived CDR1 and CDR2 are SGHVS and FNYEAQ. CDR3 length equals 14 residues. CDR3 in DNA: TGTGCTAGCAGCCCGCCGGGACTAGAAGAGACCCAGTACTTC. Translating it yields CASSPPGLEETQYF.